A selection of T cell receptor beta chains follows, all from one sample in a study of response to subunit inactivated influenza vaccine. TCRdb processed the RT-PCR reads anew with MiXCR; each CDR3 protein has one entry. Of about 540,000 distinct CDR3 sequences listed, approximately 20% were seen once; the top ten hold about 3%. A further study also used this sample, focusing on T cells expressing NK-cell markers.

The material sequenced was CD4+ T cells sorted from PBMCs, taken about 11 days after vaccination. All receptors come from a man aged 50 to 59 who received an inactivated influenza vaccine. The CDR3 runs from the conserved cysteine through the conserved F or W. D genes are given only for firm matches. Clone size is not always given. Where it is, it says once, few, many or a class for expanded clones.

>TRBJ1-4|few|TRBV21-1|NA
CATFKGVSGEKLFF
TGTGCCACCTTTAAAGGGGTGTCCGGTGAAAAACTGTTTTTT
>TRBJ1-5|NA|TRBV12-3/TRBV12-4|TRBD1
CASSRGQGLHQPQHF
TGTGCCAGCAGCCGAGGACAGGGCCTACATCAGCCCCAGCATTTT
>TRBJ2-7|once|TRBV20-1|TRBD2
CSAERGHSYEQYF
TGCAGTGCCGAGCGGGGGCACTCCTACGAGCAGTACTTC
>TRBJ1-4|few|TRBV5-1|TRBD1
CASRGEPGQGSEKLFF
TGCGCCAGCAGAGGAGAACCAGGACAGGGGAGCGAAAAACTGTTTTTT
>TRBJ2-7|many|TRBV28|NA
CASSLSVGAYEQYF
TGTGCCAGCAGTTTATCTGTGGGCGCCTACGAGCAGTACTTC
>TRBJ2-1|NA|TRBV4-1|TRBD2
CASSQEPTSGGLNEQFF
TGCGCCAGCAGCCAAGAACCGACTAGCGGGGGGTTAAATGAGCAGTTCTTC
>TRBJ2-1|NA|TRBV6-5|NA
CASSSQGLQQFF
TGTGCCAGCAGTTCCCAGGGTTTGCAGCAGTTCTTC
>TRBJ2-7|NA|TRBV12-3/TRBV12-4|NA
CASRTTVSYEQYF
TGTGCCAGCAGGACGACGGTTTCCTACGAGCAGTACTTC
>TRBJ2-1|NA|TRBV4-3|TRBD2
CASSQGILAGARDEQFF
TGCGCCAGCAGCCAAGGGATACTAGCGGGAGCGCGCGATGAGCAGTTCTTC
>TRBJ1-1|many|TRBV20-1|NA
CSARDTGRQAFF
TGCAGTGCTAGAGATACAGGGCGGCAAGCTTTCTTT
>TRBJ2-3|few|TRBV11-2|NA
CASSPRLPQGTSSADTQYF
TGTGCCAGCAGCCCCCGACTTCCACAGGGGACTAGTTCGGCAGATACGCAGTATTTT
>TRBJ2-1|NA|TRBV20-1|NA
CSASVRGGGTYNEQFF
TGCAGTGCTTCCGTCCGGGGCGGGGGCACCTACAATGAGCAGTTCTTC
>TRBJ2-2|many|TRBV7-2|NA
CASSLAVPGGELFF
TGTGCCAGCAGCTTAGCGGTGCCTGGCGGGGAGCTGTTTTTT
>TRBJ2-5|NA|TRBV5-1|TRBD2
CASSTGPGLATETQYF
TGCGCCAGCAGCACCGGCCCGGGACTAGCAACAGAGACCCAGTACTTC
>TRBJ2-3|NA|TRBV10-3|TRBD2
CAISETTSRTLPRSNTQYF
TGTGCCATCAGTGAGACGACTAGCCGAACACTCCCACGCTCCAATACGCAGTATTTT
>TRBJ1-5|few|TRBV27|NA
CASSLTGDFGSSNQPQHF
TGTGCCAGCAGTCTTACCGGGGACTTCGGGAGTAGCAATCAGCCCCAGCATTTT
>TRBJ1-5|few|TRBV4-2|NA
CASSQDREPGEQHF
TGTGCCAGCAGCCAAGATCGAGAGCCTGGGGAACAGCATTTT
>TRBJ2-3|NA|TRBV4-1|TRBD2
CASSLRGLAGVGADTQYF
TGCGCCAGCAGCCTCAGGGGACTAGCGGGAGTAGGCGCAGATACGCAGTATTTT
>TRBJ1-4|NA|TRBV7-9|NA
CASSLGGRLFF
TGTGCCAGCAGCTTGGGGGGGAGACTGTTTTTT
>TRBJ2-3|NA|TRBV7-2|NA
CASSLYSRGDTQYF
TGTGCCAGCAGCTTGTACTCCCGCGGAGATACGCAGTATTTT
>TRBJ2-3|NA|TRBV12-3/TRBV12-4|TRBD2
CASKPGLADTDTQYF
TGTGCCAGCAAACCGGGACTAGCGGACACAGATACGCAGTATTTT
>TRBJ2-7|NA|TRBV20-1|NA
CSARGQEQYF
TGCAGTGCTAGAGGCCAGGAGCAGTACTTC
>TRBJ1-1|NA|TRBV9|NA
CASSEQGRANTKAFF
TGTGCCAGCAGCGAACAGGGTCGGGCGAACACTAAAGCTTTCTTT
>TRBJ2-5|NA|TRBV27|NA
CASSLYGKYQETQYF
TGTGCCAGCAGTTTGTACGGGAAATACCAAGAGACCCAGTACTTC
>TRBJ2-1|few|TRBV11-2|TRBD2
CASSFPLAGGPGEQFF
TGTGCCAGCAGCTTCCCGCTAGCGGGAGGGCCGGGTGAGCAGTTCTTC
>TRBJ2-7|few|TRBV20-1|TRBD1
CSAVLPGQGTYEQYF
TGCAGTGCCGTATTACCGGGACAGGGGACCTACGAGCAGTACTTC
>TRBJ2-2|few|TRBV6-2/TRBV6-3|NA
CASSDNTGELFF
TGTGCCAGCAGTGATAACACCGGGGAGCTGTTTTTT
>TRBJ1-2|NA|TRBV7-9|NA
CASSFESPGGYGYTF
TGTGCCAGCAGCTTTGAAAGCCCGGGAGGTTATGGCTACACCTTC
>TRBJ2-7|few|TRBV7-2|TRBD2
CASSKAGGRSYEQYF
TGTGCCAGCAGCAAAGCGGGAGGGCGCTCCTACGAGCAGTACTTC
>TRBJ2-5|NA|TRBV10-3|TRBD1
CAISPDRGGSETQYF
TGTGCCATCAGTCCGGACAGGGGCGGGTCAGAGACCCAGTACTTC
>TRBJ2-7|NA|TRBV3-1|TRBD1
CASSRDRDAYEQYF
TGTGCCAGCAGCCGGGACAGGGACGCCTACGAGCAGTACTTC
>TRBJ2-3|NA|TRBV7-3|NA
CASSLTQGDTQYF
TGTGCCAGCAGCTTAACCCAGGGAGATACGCAGTATTTT
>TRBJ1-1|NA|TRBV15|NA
CATSRFEGGHTEAFF
TGTGCCACCAGCAGGTTTGAGGGGGGGCACACTGAAGCTTTCTTT
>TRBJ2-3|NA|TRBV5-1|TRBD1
CASSPGTGFPDTQYF
TGCGCCAGCAGCCCCGGGACAGGGTTTCCAGATACGCAGTATTTT
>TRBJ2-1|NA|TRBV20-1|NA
CSARERSSYNEQFF
TGCAGTGCTAGAGAGCGGAGCTCCTACAATGAGCAGTTCTTC
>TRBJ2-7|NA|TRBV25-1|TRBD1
CASSELGTGTYEQYF
TGTGCCAGCAGTGAACTAGGGACAGGAACCTACGAGCAGTACTTC
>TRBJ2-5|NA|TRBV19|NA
CASSLRAPTETQYF
TGTGCCAGTAGCCTCCGGGCACCCACCGAGACCCAGTACTTC
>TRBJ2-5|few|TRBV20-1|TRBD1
CSANTGVGETQYF
TGCAGTGCTAACACAGGGGTCGGTGAGACCCAGTACTTC
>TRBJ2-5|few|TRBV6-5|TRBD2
CASSIPGGQETQYF
TGTGCCAGCAGTATACCGGGAGGACAAGAGACCCAGTACTTC
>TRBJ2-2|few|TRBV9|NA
CASSVARVTRTGELFF
TGTGCCAGCAGCGTAGCCCGGGTAACCCGCACCGGGGAGCTGTTTTTT
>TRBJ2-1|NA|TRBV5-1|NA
CASSLPFDEQFF
TGCGCCAGCAGCTTGCCTTTCGATGAGCAGTTCTTC
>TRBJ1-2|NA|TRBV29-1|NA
CSVEREGGYGYTF
TGCAGCGTTGAAAGGGAGGGCGGCTATGGCTACACCTTC
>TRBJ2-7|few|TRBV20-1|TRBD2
CSARKSGTRTYEQYF
TGCAGTGCTCGAAAATCCGGGACTAGAACCTACGAGCAGTACTTC
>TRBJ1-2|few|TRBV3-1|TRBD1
CASSQVPGQTTYGYTF
TGTGCCAGCAGCCAAGTCCCGGGACAGACTACCTATGGCTACACCTTC
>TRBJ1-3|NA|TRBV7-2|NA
CASSGNTGNTIYF
TGTGCCAGCAGCGGCAACACTGGAAACACCATATATTTT
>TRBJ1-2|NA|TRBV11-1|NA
CASSLDYTRWGYGYTF
TGTGCCAGCAGCTTGGACTACACCCGCTGGGGCTATGGCTACACCTTC
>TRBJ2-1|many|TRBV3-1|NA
CASSHEGSYNEQFF
TGTGCCAGCAGCCATGAGGGTTCCTACAATGAGCAGTTCTTC
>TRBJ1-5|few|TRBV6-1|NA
CASSASNGRAQHF
TGTGCCAGCAGTGCCAGCAACGGTCGGGCCCAGCATTTT
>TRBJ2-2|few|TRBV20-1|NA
CSAMGHKNTGELFF
TGCAGTGCTATGGGACATAAGAACACCGGGGAGCTGTTTTTT
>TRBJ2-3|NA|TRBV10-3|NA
CASLQGGDTQYF
TGTGCCAGCCTGCAGGGGGGAGATACGCAGTATTTT
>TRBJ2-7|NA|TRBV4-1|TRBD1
CASSQVRGQGLPYEQYF
TGCGCCAGCAGCCAAGTTCGGGGACAGGGTCTCCCCTACGAGCAGTACTTC
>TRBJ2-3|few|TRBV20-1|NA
CSAPTVDTQYF
TGCAGTGCTCCTACCGTCGATACGCAGTATTTT
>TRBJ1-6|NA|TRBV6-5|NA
CASSSPQGQNSPLHF
TGTGCCAGCAGTTCCCCACAGGGCCAGAATTCACCCCTCCACTTT